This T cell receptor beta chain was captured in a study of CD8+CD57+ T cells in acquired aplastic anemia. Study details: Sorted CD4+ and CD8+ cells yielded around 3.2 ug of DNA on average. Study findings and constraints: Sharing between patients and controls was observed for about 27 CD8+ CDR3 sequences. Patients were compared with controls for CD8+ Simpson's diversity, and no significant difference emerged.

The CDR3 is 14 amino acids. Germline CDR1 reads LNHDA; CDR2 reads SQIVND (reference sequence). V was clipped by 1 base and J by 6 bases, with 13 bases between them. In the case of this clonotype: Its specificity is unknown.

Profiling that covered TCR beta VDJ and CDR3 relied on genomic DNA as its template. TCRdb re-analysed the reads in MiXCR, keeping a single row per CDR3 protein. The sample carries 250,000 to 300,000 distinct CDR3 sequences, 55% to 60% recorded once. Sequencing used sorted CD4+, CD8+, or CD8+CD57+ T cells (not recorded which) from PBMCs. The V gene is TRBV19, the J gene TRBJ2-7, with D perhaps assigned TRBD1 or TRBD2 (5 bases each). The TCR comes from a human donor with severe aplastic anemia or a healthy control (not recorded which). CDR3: CASSIGMGVGEQYF. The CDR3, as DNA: TGTGCCAGTAGTATAGGAATGGGGGTTGGCGAGCAGTACTTC. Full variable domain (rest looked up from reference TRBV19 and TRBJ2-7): DGGITQSPKYLFRKEGQNVTLSCEQNLNHDAMYWYRQDPGQGLRLIYYSQIVNDFQKGDIAEGYSVSREKKESFPLTVTSAQKNPTAFYLCASSIGMGVGEQYFGPGTRLTVT.